This T cell receptor (beta chain) appears in the sequencing data of a study of early T cells in non-severe SARS-CoV-2 infection. Study context: Chains were not paired, and sequencing was done on bulk RNA from unsorted whole blood.

The TCR library protocol attached unique molecular identifiers to the individual cDNA molecules. TCRdb fed the 5' RACE reads into MiXCR, producing one record per CDR3 protein. The sample holds 90,000 to 130,000 distinct CDR3 sequences, about 12% seen once. The germline gives CDR1 SGHTA, CDR2 FQGTGA. J gave up 10 bases and V 5 bases, and 7 bases lay outside the gene matches. CDR3 length: 14 amino acids. The chain recombines TRBV7-3 with TRBJ2-2; 10 bases line up with TRBD1. This sequence was found in an adult who was a healthcare worker with PCR-confirmed SARS-CoV-2 infection or an uninfected control (not recorded which). The sequenced material came from whole blood. The CDR3 reads CASSGGQGFKELFF. The CDR3 bases are TGTGCCAGCAGCGGGGGACAGGGGTTCAAGGAGCTGTTTTTT.